This TCR beta chain is drawn from a study of T cells in tuberculosis. Sequenced by immunoSEQ multiplex PCR; TCRdb stores in-frame clones only, minus some. The data hold 70,000 to 95,000 clones, with approximately 90% observed a single time. Sorting used thawed, overnight-rested PBMC stained with anti-CD3, a viability dye and GMM-loaded CD1B tetramer. The CD1B tetramers carried C32 glucose monomycolate purified from Rhodococcus equi. Germline lookup yields CDR1 SQVTM and CDR2 ANQGSEA. V was cut by 3 bases and J by 1 base, with 6 bases left in between. The CDR3 totals 13 residues. The clonotype was recovered from an adult woman with latent tuberculosis. V usage is TRBV29-1 and J usage is TRBJ2-2, with D unclear. Material for sequencing was CD1b-GMM tetramer-negative cells sorted from PBMCs. CDR3 nucleotides: TGCAGCGTTGATCCAGAGAACACCGGGGAGCTGTTTTTT. It encodes CSVDPENTGELFF.